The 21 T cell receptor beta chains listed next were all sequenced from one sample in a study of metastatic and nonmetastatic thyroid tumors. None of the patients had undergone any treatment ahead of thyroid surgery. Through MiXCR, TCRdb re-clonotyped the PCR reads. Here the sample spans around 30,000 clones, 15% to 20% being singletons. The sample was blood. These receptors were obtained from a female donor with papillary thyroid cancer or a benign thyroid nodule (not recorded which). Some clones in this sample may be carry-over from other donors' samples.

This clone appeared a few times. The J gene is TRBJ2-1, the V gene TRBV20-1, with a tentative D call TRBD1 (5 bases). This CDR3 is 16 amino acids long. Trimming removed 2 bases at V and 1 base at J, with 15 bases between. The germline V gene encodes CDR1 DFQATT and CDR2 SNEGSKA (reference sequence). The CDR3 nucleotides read TGCAGTGCTAGAACGGTGCGACAGCTATCCTACAATGAGCAGTTCTTC. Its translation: CSARTVRQLSYNEQFF.

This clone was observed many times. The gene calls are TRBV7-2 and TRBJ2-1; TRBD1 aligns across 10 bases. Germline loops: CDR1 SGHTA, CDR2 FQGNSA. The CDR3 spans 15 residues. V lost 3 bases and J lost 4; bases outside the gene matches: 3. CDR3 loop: CASSLGQGLYNEQFF. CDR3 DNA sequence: TGTGCCAGCAGCTTGGGACAGGGGCTATACAATGAGCAGTTCTTC.

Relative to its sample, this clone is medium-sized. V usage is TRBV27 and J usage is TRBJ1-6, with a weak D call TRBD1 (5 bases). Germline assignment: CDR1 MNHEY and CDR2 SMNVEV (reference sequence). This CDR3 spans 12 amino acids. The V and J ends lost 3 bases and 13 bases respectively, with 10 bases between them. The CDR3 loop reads CASSFQGTPLHF. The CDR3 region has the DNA TGTGCCAGCAGTTTCCAGGGTACCCCCCTCCACTTT.

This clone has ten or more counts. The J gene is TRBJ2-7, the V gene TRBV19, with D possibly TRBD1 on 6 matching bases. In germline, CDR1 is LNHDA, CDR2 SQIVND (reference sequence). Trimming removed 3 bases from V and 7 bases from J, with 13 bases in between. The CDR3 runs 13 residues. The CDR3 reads CASSIRDRQEQYF. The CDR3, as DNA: TGTGCCAGTAGTATCCGAGACAGGCAAGAGCAGTACTTC.

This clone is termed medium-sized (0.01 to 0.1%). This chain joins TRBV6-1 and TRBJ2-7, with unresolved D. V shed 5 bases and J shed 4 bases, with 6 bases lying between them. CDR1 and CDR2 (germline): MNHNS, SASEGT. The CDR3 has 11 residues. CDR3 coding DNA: TGTGCCAGCAGTTGGGGTTACGAGCAGTACTTC. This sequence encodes CASSWGYEQYF.

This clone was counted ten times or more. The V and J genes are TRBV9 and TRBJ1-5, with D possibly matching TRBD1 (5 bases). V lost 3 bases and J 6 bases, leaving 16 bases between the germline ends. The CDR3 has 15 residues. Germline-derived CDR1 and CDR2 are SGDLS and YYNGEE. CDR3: CASSAFVGEGQPQHF. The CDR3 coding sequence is TGTGCCAGCAGCGCCTTTGTAGGGGAGGGTCAGCCCCAGCATTTT.

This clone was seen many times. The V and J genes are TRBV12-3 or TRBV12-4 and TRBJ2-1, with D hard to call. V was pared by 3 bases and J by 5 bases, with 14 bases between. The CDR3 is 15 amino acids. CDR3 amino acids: CASSFRGERDNEQFF. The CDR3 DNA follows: TGTGCCAGCAGTTTTAGAGGAGAAAGGGACAATGAGCAGTTCTTC.

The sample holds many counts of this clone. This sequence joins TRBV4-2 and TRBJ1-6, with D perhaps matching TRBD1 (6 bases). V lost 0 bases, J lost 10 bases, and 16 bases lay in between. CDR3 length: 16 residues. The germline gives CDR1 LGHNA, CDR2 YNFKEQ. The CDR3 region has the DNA TGTGCCAGCAGCCAAGATGCGGGGGGGGGCGAGTCACCCCTCCACTTT. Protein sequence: CASSQDAGGGESPLHF.

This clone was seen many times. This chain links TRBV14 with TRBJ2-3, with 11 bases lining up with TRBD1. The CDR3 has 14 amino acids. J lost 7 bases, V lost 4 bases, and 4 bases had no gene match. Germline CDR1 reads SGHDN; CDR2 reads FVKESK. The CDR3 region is CASSRGQGAYTQYF. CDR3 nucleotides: TGTGCCAGCAGCCGAGGACAGGGGGCATATACGCAGTATTTT.

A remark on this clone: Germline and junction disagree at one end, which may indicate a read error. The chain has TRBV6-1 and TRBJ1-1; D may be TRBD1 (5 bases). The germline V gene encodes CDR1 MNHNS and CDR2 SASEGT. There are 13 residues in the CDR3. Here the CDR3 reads CVSVRQTNTEASF. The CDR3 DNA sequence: TGTGTCAGTGTGAGACAGACCAACACTGAAGCTTCCTTT.

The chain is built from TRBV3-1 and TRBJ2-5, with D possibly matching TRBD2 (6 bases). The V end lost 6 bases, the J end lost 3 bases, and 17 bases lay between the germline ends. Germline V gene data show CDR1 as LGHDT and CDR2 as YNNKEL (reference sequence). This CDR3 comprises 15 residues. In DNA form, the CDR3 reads TGTGCCAGCAGAACTTTTGGAGGGGTTGAAGAGACCCAGTACTTC. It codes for CASRTFGGVEETQYF.

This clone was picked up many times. This chain's CDR3 is CASSVGQGAQGGYTF. CDR3 in DNA: TGTGCCAGCAGTGTCGGACAGGGAGCACAGGGTGGCTACACCTTC. This rearrangement joins TRBV6-1 to TRBJ1-2; 8 nucleotides match TRBD1. The CDR3 totals 15 residues. The germline V gene has CDR1 MNHNS and CDR2 SASEGT. V shed 4 bases, J shed 7 bases, and the junction held 11 bases outside the gene matches.

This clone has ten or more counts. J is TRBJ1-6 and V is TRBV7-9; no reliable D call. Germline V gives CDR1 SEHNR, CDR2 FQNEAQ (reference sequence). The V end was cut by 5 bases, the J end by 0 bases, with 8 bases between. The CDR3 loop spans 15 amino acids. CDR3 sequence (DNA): TGTGCCAGCAGCCAGGCGGCCTCCTATAATTCACCCCTCCACTTT. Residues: CASSQAASYNSPLHF. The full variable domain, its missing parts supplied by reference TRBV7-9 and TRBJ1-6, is DTGVSQNPRHKITKRGQNVTFRCDPISEHNRLYWYRQTLGQGPEFLTYFQNEAQLEKSRLLSDRFSAERPKGSFSTLEIQRTEQGDSAMYLCASSQAASYNSPLHFGNGTRLTVT.

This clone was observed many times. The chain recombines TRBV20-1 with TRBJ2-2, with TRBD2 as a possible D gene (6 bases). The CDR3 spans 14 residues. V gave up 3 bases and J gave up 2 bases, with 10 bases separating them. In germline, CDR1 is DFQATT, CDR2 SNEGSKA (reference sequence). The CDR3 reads CSARRRGNTGELFF. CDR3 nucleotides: TGCAGTGCTAGGAGGCGGGGTAACACCGGGGAGCTGTTTTTT.

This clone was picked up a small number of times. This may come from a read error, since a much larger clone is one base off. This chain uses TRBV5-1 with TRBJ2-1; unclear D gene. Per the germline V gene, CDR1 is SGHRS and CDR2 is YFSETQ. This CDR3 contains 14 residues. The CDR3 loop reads CASSPHTSYNEQLF. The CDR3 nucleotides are TGCGCCAGCAGCCCCCATACCTCCTACAATGAGCAGCTCTTC.

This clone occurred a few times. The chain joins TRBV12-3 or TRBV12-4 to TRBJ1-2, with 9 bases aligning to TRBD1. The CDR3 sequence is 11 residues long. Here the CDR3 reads CSSRDRVGYTF. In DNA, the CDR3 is TGTTCTAGCAGGGACAGGGTCGGCTACACCTTC.

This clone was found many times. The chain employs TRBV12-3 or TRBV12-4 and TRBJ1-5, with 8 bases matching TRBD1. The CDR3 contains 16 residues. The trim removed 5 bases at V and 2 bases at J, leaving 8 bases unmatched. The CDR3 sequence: CASSPRTGLGNQPQHF. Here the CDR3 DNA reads TGTGCCAGCAGTCCTCGGACAGGGCTGGGCAATCAGCCCCAGCATTTT.

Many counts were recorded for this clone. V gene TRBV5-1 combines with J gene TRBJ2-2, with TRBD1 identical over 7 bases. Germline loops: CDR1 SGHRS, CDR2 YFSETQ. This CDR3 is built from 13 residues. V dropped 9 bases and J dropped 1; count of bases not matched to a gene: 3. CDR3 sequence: CATRTGNTGELFF. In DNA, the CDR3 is TGCGCCACCCGGACAGGGAACACCGGGGAGCTGTTTTTT.

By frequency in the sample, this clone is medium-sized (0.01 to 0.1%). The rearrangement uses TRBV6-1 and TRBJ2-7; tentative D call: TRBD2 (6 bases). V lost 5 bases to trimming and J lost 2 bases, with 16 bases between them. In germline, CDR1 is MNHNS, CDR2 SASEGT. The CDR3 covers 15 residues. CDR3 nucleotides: TGTGCCAGCAGTTCACCGCGGGACGACACCTACGAGCAGTACTTC. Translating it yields CASSSPRDDTYEQYF.

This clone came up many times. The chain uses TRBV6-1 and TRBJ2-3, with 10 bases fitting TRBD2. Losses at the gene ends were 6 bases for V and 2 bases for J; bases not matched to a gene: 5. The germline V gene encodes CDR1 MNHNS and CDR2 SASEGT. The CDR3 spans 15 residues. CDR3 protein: CASSKLAGSTDTQYF. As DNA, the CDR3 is TGTGCCAGCAGCAAACTAGCGGGGTCCACAGATACGCAGTATTTT.

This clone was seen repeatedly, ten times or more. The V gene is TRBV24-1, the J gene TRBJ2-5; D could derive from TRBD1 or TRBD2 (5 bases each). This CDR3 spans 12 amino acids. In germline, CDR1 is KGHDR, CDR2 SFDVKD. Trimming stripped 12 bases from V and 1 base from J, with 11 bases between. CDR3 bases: TGTGCCCCCGTGGGGGTCCAAGAGACCCAGTACTTC. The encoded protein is CAPVGVQETQYF.